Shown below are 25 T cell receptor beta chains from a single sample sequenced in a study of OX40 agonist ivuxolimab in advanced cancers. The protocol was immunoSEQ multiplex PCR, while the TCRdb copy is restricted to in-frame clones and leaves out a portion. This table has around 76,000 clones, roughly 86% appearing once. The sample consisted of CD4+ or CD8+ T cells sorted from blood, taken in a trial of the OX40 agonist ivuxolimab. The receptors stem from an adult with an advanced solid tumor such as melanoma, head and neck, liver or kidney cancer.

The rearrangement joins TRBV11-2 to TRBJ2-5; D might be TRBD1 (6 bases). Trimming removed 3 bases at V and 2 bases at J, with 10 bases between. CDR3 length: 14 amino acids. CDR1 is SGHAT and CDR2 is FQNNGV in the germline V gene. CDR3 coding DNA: TGTGCCAGCAGCTTCAGACAGGTTCAAGAGACCCAGTACTTC. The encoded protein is CASSFRQVQETQYF.

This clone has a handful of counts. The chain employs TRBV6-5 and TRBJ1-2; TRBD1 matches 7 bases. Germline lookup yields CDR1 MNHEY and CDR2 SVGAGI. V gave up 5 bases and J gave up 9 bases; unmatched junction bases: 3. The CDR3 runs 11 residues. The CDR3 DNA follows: TGTGCCAGCAGTGCAGGGGGGAGCTACACCTTC. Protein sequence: CASSAGGSYTF.

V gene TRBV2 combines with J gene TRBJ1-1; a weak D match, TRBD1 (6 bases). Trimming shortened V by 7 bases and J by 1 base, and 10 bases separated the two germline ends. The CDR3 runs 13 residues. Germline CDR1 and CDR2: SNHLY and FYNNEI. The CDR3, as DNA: TGTGCCAGCAAAAGGGACACGAACACTGAAGCTTTCTTT. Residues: CASKRDTNTEAFF.

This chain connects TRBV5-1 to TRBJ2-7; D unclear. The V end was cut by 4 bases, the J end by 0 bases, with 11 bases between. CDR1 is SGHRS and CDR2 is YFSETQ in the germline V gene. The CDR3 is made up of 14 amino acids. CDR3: CASSPTSSSYEQYF. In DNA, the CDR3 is TGCGCCAGCAGCCCCACGTCAAGCTCCTACGAGCAGTACTTC.

The CDR3 region is CATTSGIYEQYF. CDR3 bases: TGTGCCACAACTAGCGGGATCTACGAGCAGTACTTC. This rearrangement joins TRBV28 to TRBJ2-7; the match to TRBD2 covers 10 bases. V shed 10 bases, J shed 3 bases, and the junction held 3 bases outside the gene matches. This CDR3 region has 12 residues. Per germline, CDR1 MDHEN and CDR2 SYDVKM.

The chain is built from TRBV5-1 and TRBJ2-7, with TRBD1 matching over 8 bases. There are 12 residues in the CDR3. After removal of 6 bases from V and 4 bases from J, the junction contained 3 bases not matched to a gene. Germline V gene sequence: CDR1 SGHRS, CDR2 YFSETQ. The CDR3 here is CASKDRGYEQYF. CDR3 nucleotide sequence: TGCGCCAGCAAAGACAGGGGATACGAGCAGTACTTC. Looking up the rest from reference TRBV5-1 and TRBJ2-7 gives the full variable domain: KAGVTQTPRYLIKTRGQQVTLSCSPISGHRSVSWYQQTPGQGLQFLFEYFSETQRNKGNFPGRFSGRQFSNSRSEMNVSTLELGDSALYLCASKDRGYEQYFGPGTRLTVT.

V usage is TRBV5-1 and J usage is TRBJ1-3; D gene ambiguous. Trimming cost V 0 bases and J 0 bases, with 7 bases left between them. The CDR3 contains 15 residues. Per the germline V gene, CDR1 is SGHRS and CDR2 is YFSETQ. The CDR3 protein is CASSLGTASGNTIYF. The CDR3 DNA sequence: TGCGCCAGCAGCTTGGGTACAGCCTCTGGAAACACCATATATTTT.

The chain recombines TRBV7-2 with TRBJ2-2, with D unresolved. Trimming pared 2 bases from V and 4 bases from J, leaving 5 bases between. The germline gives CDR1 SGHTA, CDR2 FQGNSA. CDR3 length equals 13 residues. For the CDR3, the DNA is TGTGCCAGCAGCTTACACATCACCGGGGAGCTGTTTTTT. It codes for CASSLHITGELFF. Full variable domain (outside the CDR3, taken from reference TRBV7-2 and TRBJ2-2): GAGVSQSPSNKVTEKGKDVELRCDPISGHTALYWYRQSLGQGLEFLIYFQGNSAPDKSGLPSDRFSAERTGGSVSTLTIQRTQQEDSAVYLCASSLHITGELFFGEGSRLTVL.

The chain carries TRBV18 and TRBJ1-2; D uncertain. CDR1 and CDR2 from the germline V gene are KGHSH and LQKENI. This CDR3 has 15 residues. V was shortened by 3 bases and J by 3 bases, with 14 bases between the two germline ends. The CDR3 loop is CASSPGFSLDYGYTF. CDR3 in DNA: TGTGCCAGCTCACCTGGATTTTCTCTGGACTATGGCTACACCTTC.

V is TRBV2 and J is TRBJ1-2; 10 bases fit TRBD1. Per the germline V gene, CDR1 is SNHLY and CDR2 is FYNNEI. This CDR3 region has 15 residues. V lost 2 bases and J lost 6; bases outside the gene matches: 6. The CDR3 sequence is CASSEWGTGDDGYTF. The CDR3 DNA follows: TGTGCCAGCAGTGAATGGGGGACAGGGGACGATGGCTACACCTTC.

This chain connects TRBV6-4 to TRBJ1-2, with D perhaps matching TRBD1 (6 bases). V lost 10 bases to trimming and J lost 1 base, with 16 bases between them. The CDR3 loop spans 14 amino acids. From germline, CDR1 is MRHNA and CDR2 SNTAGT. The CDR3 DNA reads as TGTGCCACGAGAGAAACAGGGAGTAACTATGGCTACACCTTC. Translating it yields CATRETGSNYGYTF.

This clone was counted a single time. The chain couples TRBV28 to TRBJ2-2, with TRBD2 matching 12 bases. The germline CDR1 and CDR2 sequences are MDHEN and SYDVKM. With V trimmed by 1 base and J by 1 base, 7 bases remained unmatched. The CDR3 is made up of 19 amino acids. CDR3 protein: CASSLLMTSGGLNTGELFF. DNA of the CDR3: TGTGCCAGCAGTTTATTGATGACTAGCGGGGGACTGAACACCGGGGAGCTGTTTTTT. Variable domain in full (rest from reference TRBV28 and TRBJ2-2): DVKVTQSSRYLVKRTGEKVFLECVQDMDHENMFWYRQDPGLGLRLIYFSYDVKMKEKGDIPEGYSVSREKKERFSLILESASTNQTSMYLCASSLLMTSGGLNTGELFFGEGSRLTVL.

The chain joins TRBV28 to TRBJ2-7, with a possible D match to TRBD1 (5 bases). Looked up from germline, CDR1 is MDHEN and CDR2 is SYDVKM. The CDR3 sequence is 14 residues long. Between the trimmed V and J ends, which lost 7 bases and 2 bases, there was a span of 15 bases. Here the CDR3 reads CASKPTGAAYEQYF. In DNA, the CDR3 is TGTGCCAGCAAGCCAACTGGGGCCGCCTACGAGCAGTACTTC.

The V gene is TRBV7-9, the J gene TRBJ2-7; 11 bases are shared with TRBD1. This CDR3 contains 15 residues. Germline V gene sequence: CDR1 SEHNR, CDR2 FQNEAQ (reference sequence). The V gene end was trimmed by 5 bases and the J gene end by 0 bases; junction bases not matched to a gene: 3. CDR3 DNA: TGTGCCAGCAGCACGGGGACAGGGGGCTCCTACGAGCAGTACTTC. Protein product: CASSTGTGGSYEQYF. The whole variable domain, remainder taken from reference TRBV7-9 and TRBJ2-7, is DTGVSQNPRHKITKRGQNVTFRCDPISEHNRLYWYRQTLGQGPEFLTYFQNEAQLEKSRLLSDRFSAERPKGSFSTLEIQRTEQGDSAMYLCASSTGTGGSYEQYFGPGTRLTVT.

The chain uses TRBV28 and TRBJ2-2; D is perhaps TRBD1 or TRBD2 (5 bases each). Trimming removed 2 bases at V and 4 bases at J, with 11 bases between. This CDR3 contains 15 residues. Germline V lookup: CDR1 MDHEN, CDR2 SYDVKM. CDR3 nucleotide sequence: TGTGCCAGCAGTTTAACCGGGGCGCGCACCGGGGAGCTGTTTTTT. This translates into CASSLTGARTGELFF.

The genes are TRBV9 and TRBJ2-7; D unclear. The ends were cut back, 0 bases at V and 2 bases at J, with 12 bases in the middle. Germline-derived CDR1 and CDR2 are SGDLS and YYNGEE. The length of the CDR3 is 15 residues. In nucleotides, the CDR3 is TGTGCCAGCAGCGTAGGGTCGGAGACCGCCTACGAGCAGTACTTC. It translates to CASSVGSETAYEQYF. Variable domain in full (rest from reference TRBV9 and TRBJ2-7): DSGVTQTPKHLITATGQRVTLRCSPRSGDLSVYWYQQSLDQGLQFLIQYYNGEERAKGNILERFSAQQFPDLHSELNLSSLELGDSALYFCASSVGSETAYEQYFGPGTRLTVT.

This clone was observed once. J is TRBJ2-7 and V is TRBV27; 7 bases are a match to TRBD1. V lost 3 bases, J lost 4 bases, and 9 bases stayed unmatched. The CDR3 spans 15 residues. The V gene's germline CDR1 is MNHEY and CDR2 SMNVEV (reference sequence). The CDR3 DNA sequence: TGTGCCAGCAGTTTCTTGGGACAGACTAATTACGAGCAGTACTTC. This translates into CASSFLGQTNYEQYF.

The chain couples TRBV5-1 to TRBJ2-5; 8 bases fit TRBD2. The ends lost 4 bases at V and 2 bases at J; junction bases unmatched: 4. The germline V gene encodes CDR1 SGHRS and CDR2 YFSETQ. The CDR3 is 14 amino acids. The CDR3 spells CASSRGGSQETQYF. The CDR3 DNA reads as TGCGCCAGCAGCCGGGGGGGCTCTCAAGAGACCCAGTACTTC.

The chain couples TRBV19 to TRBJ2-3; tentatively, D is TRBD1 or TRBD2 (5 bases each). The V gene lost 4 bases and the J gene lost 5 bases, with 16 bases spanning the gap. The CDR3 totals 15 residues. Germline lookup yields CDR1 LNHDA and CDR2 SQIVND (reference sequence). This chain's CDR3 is CASSTGRGMIDTQYF. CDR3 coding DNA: TGTGCCAGTAGTACGGGACGAGGGATGATAGATACGCAGTATTTT.

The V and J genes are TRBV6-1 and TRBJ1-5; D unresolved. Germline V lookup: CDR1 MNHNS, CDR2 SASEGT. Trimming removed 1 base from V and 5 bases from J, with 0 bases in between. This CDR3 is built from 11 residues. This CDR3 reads CASSEDQPQHF. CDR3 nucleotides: TGTGCCAGCAGTGAAGATCAGCCCCAGCATTTT.

CDR3 in amino acids: CASSDEAFRVPYNEQFF. The CDR3 nucleotides read TGCGCCAGCAGTGACGAGGCGTTCCGAGTCCCCTACAATGAGCAGTTCTTC. V and J are TRBV10-2 and TRBJ2-1; D is uncertain. The germline V gene has CDR1 WSHSY and CDR2 SAAADI. V gave up 3 bases and J gave up 2 bases, with 17 bases separating them. CDR3 length: 17 amino acids.

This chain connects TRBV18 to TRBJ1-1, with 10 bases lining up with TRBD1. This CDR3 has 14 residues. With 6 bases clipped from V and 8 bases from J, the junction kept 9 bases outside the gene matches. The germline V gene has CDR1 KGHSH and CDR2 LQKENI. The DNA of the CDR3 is TGTGCCAGCTCCGGCGGGACAGGGGCCCAAGAAGCTTTCTTT. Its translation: CASSGGTGAQEAFF.

The CDR3 sequence is CASSLSGAWGEKLFF. CDR3 sequence (DNA): TGTGCCAGCAGCTTATCAGGGGCCTGGGGTGAAAAACTGTTTTTT. The chain employs TRBV11-2 and TRBJ1-4; a weak D match, TRBD1 (6 bases). The germline gives CDR1 SGHAT, CDR2 FQNNGV. This CDR3 region has 15 residues. The V end lost 2 bases, the J end lost 7 bases, and 14 bases lay between the germline ends.

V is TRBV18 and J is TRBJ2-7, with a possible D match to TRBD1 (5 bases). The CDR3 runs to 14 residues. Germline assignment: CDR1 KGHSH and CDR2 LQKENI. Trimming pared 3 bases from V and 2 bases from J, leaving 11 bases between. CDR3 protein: CASSPQGMPYEQYF. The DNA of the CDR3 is TGTGCCAGCTCACCTCAGGGAATGCCCTACGAGCAGTACTTC.

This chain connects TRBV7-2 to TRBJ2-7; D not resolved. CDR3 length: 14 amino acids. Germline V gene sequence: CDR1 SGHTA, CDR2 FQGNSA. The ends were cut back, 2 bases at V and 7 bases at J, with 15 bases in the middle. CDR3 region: CASSLHRHPWEQYF. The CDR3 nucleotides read TGTGCCAGCAGCTTACATCGACATCCGTGGGAGCAGTACTTC.